This T cell receptor (beta chain) comes out of a study of blood T cells in healthy people across ages. A word on this clonotype: Its antigen is currently unknown.

Looked up from germline, CDR1 is GTSNPN and CDR2 is SVGIG (reference sequence). Trimming cost V 2 bases and J 2 bases; bases outside gene matches: 18. This CDR3 contains 20 residues. Together with a sample-barcoded 5' primer, a J-beta primer mix was included in a second PCR lasting about 6 to 11 cycles. TCRdb passed the 5' RACE reads through MiXCR, listing each CDR3 protein once. This table holds 790,000 or so distinct CDR3 sequences, around 50% found once. The study's findings and limits: A greater number of naive CD4+ cells and higher diversity distinguished long-lived donors from aged donors.

Input material: blood. The sequence came from a man older than 75 in good health. The rearrangement joins TRBV30 to TRBJ1-2, with 12 bases lining up with TRBD1. The CDR3 DNA follows: TGTGCCTGGAGTCGATCTCCCCGGGGACAGGGGGCCTCGAGCAACTATGGCTACACCTTC. Amino acids: CAWSRSPRGQGASSNYGYTF.